Each of the 5 T cell receptor beta chains below was sequenced from the same sample in a study of CD8 T cells in Susac syndrome (dated by TCRdb to the late 2010s). The protocol used for the library was the immunoSEQ multiplex PCR assay. RNA was extracted with the RNeasy kit and 0.5 to 1 ug was reverse transcribed using random hexamers. Starting from the raw public reads, TCRdb applied fastp trimming at Q25, assembled clones with MiXCR and retained in-frame beta chains. Each CDR3 protein gets just one entry, which takes the most common genes and DNA from the rows behind it. This sample has around 150,000 distinct CDR3 sequences in its table, and around 95% of those were observed once. The ten biggest clones cover approximately 0.08% of the sample. The specimen was CD4+ T cells from PBMCs. The receptors come from a human donor with Susac syndrome.

For the CDR3, the DNA is TGTGCCAGCAGCGTAGAAGCGCAGGCCTACGAGCAGTACTTC. Translating gives CASSVEAQAYEQYF. The rearrangement joins TRBV9 to TRBJ2-7; no definite D call. Trimming removed 0 bases at V and 2 bases at J, with 9 bases between. The germline gives CDR1 SGDLS, CDR2 YYNGEE. This CDR3 has 14 amino acids.

The V call is TRBV4-1, the J call TRBJ2-1, with D unresolved. CDR1 and CDR2 from the germline V gene are MGHRA and YSYEKL. The V gene lost 6 bases and the J gene lost 0 bases, with 12 bases spanning the gap. CDR3 length: 15 amino acids. This CDR3 reads CASRPTTSSYNEQFF. CDR3 DNA: TGCGCCAGCAGACCGACCACCAGCTCCTACAATGAGCAGTTCTTC.

This rearrangement joins TRBV28 to TRBJ2-1; 13 bases are a match to TRBD2. Trimming took 5 bases from V and 3 from J; bases not matched to a gene: 1. Per germline, CDR1 MDHEN and CDR2 SYDVKM. The CDR3 runs to 15 residues. CDR3 DNA: TGTGCCAGCAGTCGACTAGCGGGAGGCTACAATGAGCAGTTCTTC. It specifies CASSRLAGGYNEQFF.

This chain joins TRBV6-6 and TRBJ2-1; 12 nucleotides align to TRBD2. The CDR3 length is 16 residues. Trimming cost V 4 bases and J 5 bases; bases outside gene matches: 6. Germline V gene sequence: CDR1 MNHNY, CDR2 SVGAGI (reference sequence). The CDR3 protein is CASSSLLAGGHNEQFF. As DNA, the CDR3 is TGTGCCAGCAGTTCCCTACTAGCGGGAGGACACAATGAGCAGTTCTTC.

The chain carries TRBV20-1 and TRBJ2-7, with D perhaps matching TRBD2 (6 bases). V was clipped by 6 bases and J by 6 bases, with 15 bases between them. The CDR3 loop spans 12 amino acids. Germline-derived CDR1 and CDR2 are DFQATT and SNEGSKA (reference sequence). The CDR3 coding sequence is TGCAGTGCAGCCTGGGGGGTAGGCGAGCAGTACTTC. Its translation: CSAAWGVGEQYF.